This passage covers 23 T cell receptor beta chains from one sample sequenced in a study of blood T cell repertoires in COVID-19. Some clones are missing from TCRdb's copy, which holds only in-frame ones; the method was immunoSEQ multiplex PCR. The sample shows about 150,000 clones, 70% to 85% of them seen only once. Sequencing input: peripheral blood. The origin of the receptors is an older woman with acute or convalescent COVID-19.

This clone was seen just once. This chain connects TRBV19 to TRBJ1-2; 8 bases are shared with TRBD1. Per germline, CDR1 LNHDA and CDR2 SQIVND (reference sequence). There are 18 residues in the CDR3. With V trimmed by 5 bases and J by 6 bases, 20 bases remained unmatched. CDR3 coding DNA: TGTGCCAGTAGTGCGAGACAGGGGATCATCTTTCTCTGGGATGGCTACACCTTC. Its protein product is CASSARQGIIFLWDGYTF.

CDR3 in DNA: TGTGCCAGCAGCCCTGGTGACCGGGACTACAACACAGATACGCAGTATTTT. Translated, it gives CASSPGDRDYNTDTQYF. The rearrangement joins TRBV7-9 to TRBJ2-3; TRBD2 matches at 7 bases. Germline CDR1 SEHNR, CDR2 FQNEAQ (reference sequence). The junction had 13 bases not matched to a gene; V was cut back by 5 bases and J by 2 bases. The CDR3 length is 17 residues.

This chain links TRBV12-3 or TRBV12-4 with TRBJ1-1; the D is unclear. The V end lost 4 bases, the J end lost 3 bases, and 9 bases lay between the germline ends. This CDR3 has 13 amino acids. This CDR3 is CASSYDIYTEAFF. DNA for the CDR3: TGTGCCAGCAGTTACGACATTTACACTGAAGCTTTCTTT.

This clone was observed once. The V call is TRBV18, the J call TRBJ1-3; no clear D gene. Per germline, CDR1 KGHSH and CDR2 LQKENI. The CDR3 runs to 15 residues. The ends were cut back, 3 bases at V and 3 bases at J, with 12 bases in the middle. The CDR3 sequence is CASSPVGDLGNTIYF. DNA for the CDR3: TGTGCCAGCTCACCGGTCGGAGACCTTGGAAACACCATATATTTT.

The chain combines TRBV6-2 or TRBV6-3 with TRBJ1-6, with 7 bases lining up with TRBD1. The CDR3 spans 16 residues. Germline V gene lookup returns CDR1 MNHEY and CDR2 SVGEGT. V was clipped by 2 bases and J by 6 bases; unmatched bases: 7. The CDR3 nucleotides are TGTGCCAGCAGTTACCCGGGACAGAGGGTTAATTCACCCCTCCACTTT. Encoded protein: CASSYPGQRVNSPLHF.

The chain couples TRBV3-1 (or the pseudogene TRBV3-2) to TRBJ2-6; TRBD2 might be the D (6 bases). This CDR3 comprises 14 residues. From germline, CDR1 is LGHDT and CDR2 YNNKEL (reference sequence). The V gene lost 4 bases and the J gene lost 7 bases, with 11 bases spanning the gap. The CDR3 DNA reads TGTGCCAGCAGCCCGCGGGGCCTAGCCAACGTCCTGACTTTC. It translates to CASSPRGLANVLTF.

This clone has more than one count but fewer than ten. The V and J genes are TRBV30 and TRBJ2-3; TRBD1 might be the D (5 bases). With 3 bases removed from V and 3 bases from J, the gap between germline ends came to 16 bases. Germline V gene sequence: CDR1 GTSNPN, CDR2 SVGIG (reference sequence). The CDR3 runs to 15 residues. CDR3 in DNA: TGTGCCTGGAGGTCTTCCAGGGTTCAAACAGATACGCAGTATTTT. It translates to CAWRSSRVQTDTQYF.

This clone was seen only a few times. The chain couples TRBV5-1 to TRBJ2-3; perhaps TRBD2 as D (5 bases). The CDR3 is 14 amino acids. Germline lookup yields CDR1 SGHRS and CDR2 YFSETQ. The V gene lost 1 base and the J gene lost 4 bases, with 10 bases spanning the gap. The CDR3 loop is CASSLSGFSDTQYF. DNA for the CDR3: TGCGCCAGCAGCTTGTCGGGGTTCTCAGATACGCAGTATTTT.

This chain links TRBV7-3 with TRBJ1-2; 11 nucleotides line up with TRBD1. The ends lost 4 bases at V and 7 bases at J; junction bases unmatched: 5. The CDR3 length is 14 residues. Looked up from germline, CDR1 is SGHTA and CDR2 is FQGTGA. The CDR3 reads CASSSRTGGLGYTF. In nucleotides, the CDR3 is TGTGCCAGCAGCTCCCGGACAGGGGGCCTTGGCTACACCTTC.

The chain's CDR3 is CASSLALGQGYEQYF. The CDR3 nucleotides are TGCGCCAGCAGCTTGGCTTTAGGACAGGGGTACGAGCAGTACTTC. The rearrangement uses TRBV5-1 and TRBJ2-7; 9 bases are a match to TRBD1. Per the germline V gene, CDR1 is SGHRS and CDR2 is YFSETQ. The CDR3 length is 15 residues. Germline trimming cut 0 bases from V and 4 bases from J; bases unmatched to any gene: 5.

The chain carries TRBV3-1 (or the pseudogene TRBV3-2) and TRBJ2-1; D is unresolved. The CDR3 runs to 14 residues. Germline V gives CDR1 LGHDT, CDR2 YNNKEL (reference sequence). V lost 1 base and J lost 9, with 13 bases in between. The CDR3 sequence: CASSQGVARIEQFF. The CDR3 coding sequence is TGTGCCAGCAGCCAAGGAGTCGCGAGGATTGAGCAGTTCTTC.

The rearrangement joins TRBV5-1 to TRBJ1-3; a weak D match, TRBD1 (6 bases). This CDR3 is built from 17 residues. Trimming took off 4 bases at V and 0 bases at J, with 17 bases between the two ends. CDR1 SGHRS and CDR2 YFSETQ come from the germline V gene. The CDR3: CASSPWGRSSSGNTIYF. CDR3 nucleotide sequence: TGCGCCAGCAGCCCCTGGGGGCGGTCTAGCTCTGGAAACACCATATATTTT.

The chain couples TRBV19 to TRBJ1-1; 9 nucleotides agree with TRBD1. After removal of 4 bases from V and 5 bases from J, the junction contained 11 bases not matched to a gene. The CDR3 has 16 residues. The V gene's germline CDR1 is LNHDA and CDR2 SQIVND (reference sequence). This chain's CDR3 is CASSTKNRGRGTEAFF. CDR3 DNA: TGTGCCAGTAGTACCAAGAACAGGGGGCGCGGAACTGAAGCTTTCTTT. The full variable domain, completed using reference TRBV19 and TRBJ1-1, is DGGITQSPKYLFRKEGQNVTLSCEQNLNHDAMYWYRQDPGQGLRLIYYSQIVNDFQKGDIAEGYSVSREKKESFPLTVTSAQKNPTAFYLCASSTKNRGRGTEAFFGQGTRLTVV.

This clone was observed a handful of times. The chain carries TRBV27 and TRBJ2-7; D not resolved. Germline CDR1 reads MNHEY; CDR2 reads SMNVEV (reference sequence). The CDR3 is made up of 12 amino acids. V lost 4 bases to trimming and J lost 4 bases, with 8 bases between them. The CDR3, as DNA: TGTGCCAGCAGTTCTCCGGTTTACGAGCAGTACTTC. Residues: CASSSPVYEQYF.

The CDR3 here is CSASNSGGAREQYF. The CDR3 region has the DNA TGCAGTGCGAGTAATAGCGGGGGGGCCAGAGAGCAGTACTTC. This rearrangement joins TRBV20-1 to TRBJ2-7, with 11 bases matching TRBD2. V dropped 6 bases and J dropped 7; count of bases not matched to a gene: 11. The CDR3 runs to 14 residues. Germline CDR1 reads DFQATT; CDR2 reads SNEGSKA (reference sequence).

The V call is TRBV4-2, the J call TRBJ2-3, with a weak D call TRBD2 (5 bases). The V gene's germline CDR1 is LGHNA and CDR2 YNFKEQ. Trimming removed 0 bases from V and 4 bases from J, with 26 bases in between. CDR3 size: 20 residues. The DNA for the CDR3 is TGTGCCAGCAGCCAAGATAGGGTAGGGAGTGGGGTAGGCTCCGCAGATACGCAGTATTTT. Its translation: CASSQDRVGSGVGSADTQYF.

The chain has TRBV2 and TRBJ2-1, with TRBD2 matching 11 bases. The CDR3 has 14 amino acids. Trimming cost V 8 bases and J 3 bases; bases outside gene matches: 3. Germline CDR1 SNHLY, CDR2 FYNNEI. CDR3 nucleotides: TGTGCCAGCTGTCTAGCGGGGGGCTACAATGAGCAGTTCTTC. Translation gives CASCLAGGYNEQFF.

The rearrangement uses TRBV18 and TRBJ1-5; the match to TRBD1 covers 9 bases. J lost 2 bases, V lost 3 bases, and 5 bases had no gene match. Germline CDR1 KGHSH, CDR2 LQKENI. The CDR3 spans 16 residues. CDR3 in amino acids: CASSPSRDRGNQPQHF. The CDR3 DNA is TGTGCCAGCTCACCCTCCCGGGACAGGGGCAATCAGCCCCAGCATTTT. The variable domain in full, completed from reference TRBV18 and TRBJ1-5, reads NAGVMQNPRHLVRRRGQEARLRCSPMKGHSHVYWYRQLPEEGLKFMVYLQKENIIDESGMPKERFSAEFPKEGPSILRIQQVVRGDSAAYFCASSPSRDRGNQPQHFGDGTRLSIL.

This chain connects TRBV5-1 to TRBJ2-6; TRBD1 might be the D (6 bases). The germline V gene has CDR1 SGHRS and CDR2 YFSETQ. The CDR3 runs 16 residues. Trimming removed 0 bases from V and 2 bases from J, with 9 bases in between. The CDR3 nucleotides are TGCGCCAGCAGCTTGGCAGGGGACCCTGGGGCCAACGTCCTGACTTTC. It is translated as CASSLAGDPGANVLTF. Complete variable domain (other parts from reference TRBV5-1 and TRBJ2-6): KAGVTQTPRYLIKTRGQQVTLSCSPISGHRSVSWYQQTPGQGLQFLFEYFSETQRNKGNFPGRFSGRQFSNSRSEMNVSTLELGDSALYLCASSLAGDPGANVLTFGAGSRLTVL.

The chain has TRBV10-1 and TRBJ2-1, with 9 bases that match TRBD1. The germline gives CDR1 WNHNN, CDR2 SYGVQD (reference sequence). CDR3 length: 14 residues. After removal of 4 bases from V and 12 bases from J, the junction contained 10 bases not matched to a gene. CDR3 DNA: TGCGCCAGCAGTGTTAACCGGGACAGGGTCGGGCAGTTCTTC. This gives the protein CASSVNRDRVGQFF.

V usage is TRBV5-1 and J usage is TRBJ1-2; D possibly corresponds to TRBD1 (6 bases). The germline V gene has CDR1 SGHRS and CDR2 YFSETQ. This CDR3 has 14 residues. V was cut by 4 bases and J by 6 bases, with 16 bases left in between. The CDR3 protein is CASSPSQGRDGYTF. The CDR3 DNA reads as TGCGCCAGCAGCCCCAGCCAGGGGCGGGATGGCTACACCTTC. The variable domain in full, completed from reference TRBV5-1 and TRBJ1-2, reads KAGVTQTPRYLIKTRGQQVTLSCSPISGHRSVSWYQQTPGQGLQFLFEYFSETQRNKGNFPGRFSGRQFSNSRSEMNVSTLELGDSALYLCASSPSQGRDGYTFGSGTRLTVV.

The chain links TRBV19 to TRBJ2-1, with TRBD2 identical over 9 bases. Germline V gene data show CDR1 as LNHDA and CDR2 as SQIVND (reference sequence). The CDR3 length is 17 residues. Trimming at V came to 7 bases and at J to 4 bases, leaving 14 bases not matched to a gene. CDR3 sequence reads: CASTTPHSGGSYNEQFF. The CDR3, as DNA: TGTGCCAGTACCACCCCGCACAGCGGGGGGTCATACAATGAGCAGTTCTTC.

The chain uses TRBV10-1 and TRBJ2-3; TRBD1 is a possible D gene (5 bases). V lost 3 bases and J lost 6, with 7 bases in between. This CDR3 contains 12 residues. CDR1 and CDR2 from the germline V gene are WNHNN and SYGVQD (reference sequence). CDR3 sequence: CASSDPGDTQYF. CDR3 DNA sequence: TGCGCCAGCAGTGACCCAGGGGATACGCAGTATTTT.